The present TCR beta chain was sequenced within a study of shared clonotypes between healthy human individuals. General study findings and limits: Shared across a handful of donors were 4% to 5% of the naive CD4 clonotypes.

Germline CDR1 PRHDT, CDR2 FYEKMQ (reference sequence). The CDR3 runs to 14 residues. Trimming cost V 3 bases and J 1 base, with 8 bases left between them. As regards this clone: Antigen specificity is unknown.

Replicate PCRs for sorted subsets used roughly 200 ng DNA; this equaled 25,000 to 30,000 T cell genomes. TCRdb's copy holds only in-frame clones and misses some; the assay was immunoSEQ multiplex PCR. The sample consists of around 2,000,000 clones, approximately 94% of them appearing once. Terminally differentiated effector memory CD45RA+ cells were left out of the naive CD8 fraction, which was CD45RO-negative and positively selected for CCR7. There were only Caucasian adults among the donors, and all lived in Nashville, Tennessee. This chain joins TRBV13 and TRBJ2-3; D remains ambiguous. The receptor was derived from a man between 18 and 29 years old in good health. Some clones in this sample may be carry-over from other donors' samples. Sequencing was carried out using naive CD8+ T cells from PBMCs. The CDR3 spells CASSFATGTDTQYF. The CDR3, as DNA: TGTGCCAGCAGCTTCGCTACTGGCACAGATACGCAGTATTTT.